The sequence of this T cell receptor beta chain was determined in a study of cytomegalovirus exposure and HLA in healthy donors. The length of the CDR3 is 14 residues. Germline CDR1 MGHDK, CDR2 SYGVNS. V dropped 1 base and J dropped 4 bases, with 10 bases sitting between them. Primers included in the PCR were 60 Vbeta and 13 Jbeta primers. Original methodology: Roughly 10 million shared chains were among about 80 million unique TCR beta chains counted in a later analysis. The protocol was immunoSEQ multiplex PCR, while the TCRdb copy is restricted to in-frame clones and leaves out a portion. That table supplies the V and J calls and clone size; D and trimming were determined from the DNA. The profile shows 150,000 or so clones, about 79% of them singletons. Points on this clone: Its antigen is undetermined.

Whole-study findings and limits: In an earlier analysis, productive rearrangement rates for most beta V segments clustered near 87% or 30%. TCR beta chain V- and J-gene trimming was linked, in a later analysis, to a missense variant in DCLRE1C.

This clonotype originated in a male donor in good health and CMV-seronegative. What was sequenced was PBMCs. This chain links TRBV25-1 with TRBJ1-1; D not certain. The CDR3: CASSEWRESTEAFF. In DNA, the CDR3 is TGTGCCAGCAGTGAATGGAGAGAGTCCACTGAAGCTTTCTTT.